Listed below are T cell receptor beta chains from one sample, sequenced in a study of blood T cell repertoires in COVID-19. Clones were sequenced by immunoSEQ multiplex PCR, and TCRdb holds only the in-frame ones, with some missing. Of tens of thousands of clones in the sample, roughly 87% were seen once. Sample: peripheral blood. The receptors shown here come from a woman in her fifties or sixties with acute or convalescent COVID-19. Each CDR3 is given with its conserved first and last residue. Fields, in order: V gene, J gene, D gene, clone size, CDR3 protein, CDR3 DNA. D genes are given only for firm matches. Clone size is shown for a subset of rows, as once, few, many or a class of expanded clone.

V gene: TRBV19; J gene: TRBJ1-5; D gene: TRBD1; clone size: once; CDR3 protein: CASSITGTGNQPQHF; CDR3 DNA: TGTGCCAGTAGTATCACCGGGACAGGGAATCAGCCCCAGCATTTT
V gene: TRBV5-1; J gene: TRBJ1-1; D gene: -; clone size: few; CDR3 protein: CASSLQGGPEAFF; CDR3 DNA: TGCGCCAGCAGCTTGCAGGGCGGCCCTGAAGCTTTCTTT
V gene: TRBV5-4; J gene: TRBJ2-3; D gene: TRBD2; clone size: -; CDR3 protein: CASSPSGSTDTQYF; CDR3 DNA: TGTGCCAGCAGCCCTAGCGGTAGCACAGATACGCAGTATTTT
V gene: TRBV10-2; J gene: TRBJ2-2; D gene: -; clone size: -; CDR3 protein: CATNTPGGELFF; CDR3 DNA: TGCGCCACCAATACCCCGGGGGGGGAGCTGTTTTTT
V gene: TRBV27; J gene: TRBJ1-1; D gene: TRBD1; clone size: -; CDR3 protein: CASREQGAMNTEAFF; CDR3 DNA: TGTGCCAGCAGGGAACAGGGGGCCATGAACACTGAAGCTTTCTTT
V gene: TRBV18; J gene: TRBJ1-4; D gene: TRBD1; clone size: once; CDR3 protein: CASSPQQGEKLFF; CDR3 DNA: TGTGCCAGCTCACCACAACAGGGGGAAAAACTGTTTTTT
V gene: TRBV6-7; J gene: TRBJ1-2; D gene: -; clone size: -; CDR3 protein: CASTERRSGLRRPNYGYTF; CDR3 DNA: TGTGCCAGCACCGAGAGGCGAAGCGGTCTCAGGCGACCTAACTATGGCTACACCTTC
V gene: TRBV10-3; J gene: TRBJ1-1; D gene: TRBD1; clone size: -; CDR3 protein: CAISGDSITEAFF; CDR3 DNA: TGTGCCATCAGTGGGGACAGCATCACTGAAGCTTTCTTT
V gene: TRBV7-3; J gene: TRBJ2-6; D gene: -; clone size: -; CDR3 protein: CASSLVRQAGANVLTF; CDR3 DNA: TGTGCCAGCAGCTTAGTACGACAGGCTGGGGCCAACGTCCTGACTTTC
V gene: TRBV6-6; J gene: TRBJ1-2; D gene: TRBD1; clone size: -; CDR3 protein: CASNLDRVDRLYGYTF; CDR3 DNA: TGTGCCAGCAACCTTGACAGGGTGGACCGCTTGTATGGCTACACCTTC
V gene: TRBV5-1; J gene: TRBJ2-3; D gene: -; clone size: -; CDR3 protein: CASSQYGTDTQYF; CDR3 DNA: TGCGCCAGCAGCCAGTACGGCACAGATACGCAGTATTTT
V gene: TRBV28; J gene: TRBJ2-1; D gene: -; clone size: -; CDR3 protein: CASSFARVVQTSNEQFF; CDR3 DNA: TGTGCCAGCAGTTTTGCCCGCGTAGTCCAGACATCCAATGAGCAGTTCTTC
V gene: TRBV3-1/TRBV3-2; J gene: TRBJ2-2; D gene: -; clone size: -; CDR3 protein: CASSQVNGGELFF; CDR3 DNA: TGTGCCAGCAGCCAAGTTAACGGCGGGGAGCTGTTTTTT
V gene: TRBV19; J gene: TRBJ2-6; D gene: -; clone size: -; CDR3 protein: CASSIVGGIISGANVLTF; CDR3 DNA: TGTGCCAGTAGTATAGTCGGAGGGATTATATCTGGGGCCAACGTCCTGACTTTC
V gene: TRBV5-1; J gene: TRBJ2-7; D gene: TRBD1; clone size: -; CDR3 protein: CASSLGQGNEQYF; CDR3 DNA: TGCGCCAGCAGCTTGGGACAGGGAAACGAGCAGTACTTC
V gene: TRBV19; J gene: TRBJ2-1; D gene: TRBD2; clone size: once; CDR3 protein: CASSIGGSGRLGSPYNEQFF; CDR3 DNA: TGTGCCAGTAGTATTGGTGGTAGCGGGAGACTCGGTTCCCCCTACAATGAGCAGTTCTTC
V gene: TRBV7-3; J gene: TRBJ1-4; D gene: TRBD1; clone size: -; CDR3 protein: CASSPLSVRTGNEKLFF; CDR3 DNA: TGTGCCAGCAGCCCCCTTTCGGTCAGGACAGGGAATGAAAAACTGTTTTTT
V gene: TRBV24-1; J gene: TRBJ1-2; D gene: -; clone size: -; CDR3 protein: CATSDAGYGYTF; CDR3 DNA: TGTGCCACCAGTGATGCCGGCTATGGCTACACCTTC
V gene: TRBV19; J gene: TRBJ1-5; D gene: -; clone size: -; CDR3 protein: CASMVGVGNQPQHF; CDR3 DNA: TGTGCCAGTATGGTGGGAGTAGGCAATCAGCCCCAGCATTTT
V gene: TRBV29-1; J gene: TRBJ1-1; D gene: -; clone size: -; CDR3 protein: CSVDLGGTNTEAFF; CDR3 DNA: TGCAGCGTTGACTTAGGGGGAACGAACACTGAAGCTTTCTTT
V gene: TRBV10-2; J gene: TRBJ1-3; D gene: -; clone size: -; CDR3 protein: CASSETAGISGNTIYF; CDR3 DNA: TGCGCCAGCAGTGAGACAGCCGGCATCTCTGGAAACACCATATATTTT
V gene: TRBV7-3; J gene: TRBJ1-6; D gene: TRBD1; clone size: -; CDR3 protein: CASSSRGTADSPLHF; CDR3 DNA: TGTGCCAGCAGCTCCCGGGGGACAGCAGATTCACCCCTCCACTTT
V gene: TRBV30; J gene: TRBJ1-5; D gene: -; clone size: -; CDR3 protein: CAWSSGVWSNQPQHF; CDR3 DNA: TGTGCCTGGAGTTCGGGGGTTTGGAGCAATCAGCCCCAGCATTTT
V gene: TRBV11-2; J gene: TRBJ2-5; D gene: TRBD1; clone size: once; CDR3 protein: CASSRTAGTGRETQYF; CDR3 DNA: TGTGCCAGCAGTAGAACCGCCGGGACAGGGAGAGAGACCCAGTACTTC
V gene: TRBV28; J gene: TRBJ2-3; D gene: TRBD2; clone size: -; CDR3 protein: CASSSLGLAGGLDTQYF; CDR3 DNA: TGTGCCAGCAGTTCCCTCGGACTAGCGGGAGGGCTTGATACGCAGTATTTT
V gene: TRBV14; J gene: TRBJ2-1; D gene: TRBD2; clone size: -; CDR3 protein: CASSHYLSGRAYNEQFF; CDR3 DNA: TGTGCCAGCAGCCACTACCTAAGCGGGAGGGCCTACAATGAGCAGTTCTTC
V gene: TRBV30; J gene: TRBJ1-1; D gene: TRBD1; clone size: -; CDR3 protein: CAWRRQGGNTEAFF; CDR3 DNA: TGTGCCTGGAGACGACAGGGGGGCAACACTGAAGCTTTCTTT
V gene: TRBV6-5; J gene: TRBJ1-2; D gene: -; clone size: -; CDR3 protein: CASSQAGDYGYTF; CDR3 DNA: TGTGCCAGCAGCCAAGCGGGGGATTATGGCTACACCTTC
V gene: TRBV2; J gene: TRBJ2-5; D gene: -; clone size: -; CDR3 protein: CASSGGGYQETQYF; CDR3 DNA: TGTGCCAGCAGTGGGGGAGGTTACCAAGAGACCCAGTACTTC
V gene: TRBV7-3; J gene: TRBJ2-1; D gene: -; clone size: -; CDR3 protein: CASSPVWGREQFF; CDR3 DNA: TGTGCCAGCAGCCCCGTGTGGGGGAGGGAGCAGTTCTTC
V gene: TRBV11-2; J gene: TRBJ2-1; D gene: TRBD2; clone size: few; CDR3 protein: CASRSMRGSYEQFF; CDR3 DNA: TGTGCCAGCAGATCGATGCGCGGGAGCTATGAGCAGTTCTTC
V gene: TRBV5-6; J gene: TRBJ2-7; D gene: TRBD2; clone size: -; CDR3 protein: CASSTRASGFSYEQYF; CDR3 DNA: TGTGCCAGCAGCACCCGGGCTAGCGGATTCTCCTACGAGCAGTACTTC
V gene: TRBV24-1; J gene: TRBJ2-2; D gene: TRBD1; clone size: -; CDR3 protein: CATSDHGTGSGELFF; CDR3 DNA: TGTGCCACCAGTGACCATGGGACAGGGTCCGGGGAGCTGTTTTTT
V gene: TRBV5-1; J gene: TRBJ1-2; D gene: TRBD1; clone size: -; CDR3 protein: CASSFGDSPPYGYTF; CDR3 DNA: TGCGCCAGCAGCTTCGGGGACAGCCCACCCTATGGCTACACCTTC
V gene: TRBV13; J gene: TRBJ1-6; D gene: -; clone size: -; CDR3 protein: CASSLLGRDSPLHF; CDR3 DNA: TGTGCCAGCAGCTTATTGGGCAGGGATTCACCCCTCCACTTT
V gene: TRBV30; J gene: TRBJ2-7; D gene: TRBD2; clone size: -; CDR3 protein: CAWRLAGGFGSYEQYF; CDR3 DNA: TGTGCCTGGAGGCTAGCGGGAGGGTTCGGCTCCTACGAGCAGTACTTC
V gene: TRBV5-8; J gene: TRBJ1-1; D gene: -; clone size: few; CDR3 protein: CASSFGSTEAFF; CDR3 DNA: TGTGCCAGCAGCTTCGGGAGCACTGAAGCTTTCTTT
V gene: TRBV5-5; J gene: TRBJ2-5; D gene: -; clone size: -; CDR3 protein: CASSLLSGLKETQYF; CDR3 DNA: TGTGCCAGCAGCCTCTTGTCAGGGTTGAAGGAGACCCAGTACTTC
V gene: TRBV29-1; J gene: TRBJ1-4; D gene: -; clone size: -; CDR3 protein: CSVGISNSPTRRNEKLFF; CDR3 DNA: TGCAGCGTTGGGATCAGTAACTCTCCCACTAGACGGAATGAAAAACTGTTTTTT
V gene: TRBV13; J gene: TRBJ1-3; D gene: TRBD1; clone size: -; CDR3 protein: CASSSRDSLSGNTIYF; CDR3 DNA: TGTGCCAGCAGCTCTAGGGACAGCCTCTCTGGAAACACCATATATTTT
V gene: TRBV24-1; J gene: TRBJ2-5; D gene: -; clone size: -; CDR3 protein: CATSDSSLQETQYF; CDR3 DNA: TGTGCCACCAGTGATTCTTCTTTGCAAGAGACCCAGTACTTC
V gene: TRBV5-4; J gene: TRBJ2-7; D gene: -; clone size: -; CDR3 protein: CASSPQDRLYEQYF; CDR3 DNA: TGTGCCAGCAGCCCCCAGGACAGACTCTACGAGCAGTACTTC
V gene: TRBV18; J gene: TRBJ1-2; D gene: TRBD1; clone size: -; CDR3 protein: CASSEGTGGYGYTF; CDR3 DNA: TGTGCCAGCTCAGAGGGGACAGGGGGCTATGGCTACACCTTC
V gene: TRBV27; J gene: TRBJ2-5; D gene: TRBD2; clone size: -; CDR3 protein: CASRGTAGGKTQYF; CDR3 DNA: TGTGCCAGCAGGGGAACAGCGGGGGGAAAGACCCAGTACTTC
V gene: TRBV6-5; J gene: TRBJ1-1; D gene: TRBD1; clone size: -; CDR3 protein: CASSYARGLSTEAFF; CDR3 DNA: TGTGCCAGCAGTTACGCCAGGGGGCTGAGCACTGAAGCTTTCTTT
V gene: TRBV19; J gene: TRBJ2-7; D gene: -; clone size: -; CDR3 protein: CASSIGEAVYEQYF; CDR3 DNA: TGTGCCAGTAGTATAGGGGAGGCTGTCTACGAGCAGTACTTC
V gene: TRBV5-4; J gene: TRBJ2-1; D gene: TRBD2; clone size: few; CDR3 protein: CASSSEGLAGGISSYNEQFF; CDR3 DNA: TGTGCCAGCAGCTCCGAGGGACTAGCGGGAGGGATAAGCTCCTACAATGAGCAGTTCTTC
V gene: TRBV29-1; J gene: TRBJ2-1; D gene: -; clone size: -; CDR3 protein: CSVELTGYNEQFF; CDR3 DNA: TGCAGCGTTGAGCTCACAGGGTACAATGAGCAGTTCTTC